This TCR beta chain stems from a study of T-cell reconstitution after alpha-beta-depleted transplantation in children (TCRdb year 2016). As for the study more broadly: Using TCR repertoire profiling, the study followed T-cell immune reconstitution in a quantitative way in children after TCRalphabeta/CD19-depleted allogeneic hematopoietic cell transplantation.

The library relied on PCR. TCRdb names Illumina HiSeq 2500 as the instrument used. Molecular barcoding was employed in the preparation of TCR libraries, with unique molecular identifiers being used to normalize TCRbeta repertoire quantification. TCRdb reworked the public reads: Q25 trimming with fastp, MiXCR clone assembly, productive beta chains retained. Identical CDR3 protein sequences are pooled into one entry, listed with their most common genes and DNA. Here the sample has 600,000 to 700,000 distinct CDR3 sequences; 15% to 20% occur a single time. Of the sample, approximately 1.1% falls within the top ten clones. CDR3 length: 14 amino acids, cysteine to phenylalanine. The CDR3 DNA has 42 bases and is translated from base 1. V and J are truncated by 4 bases and 7 bases respectively, leaving an intervening sequence of 17 bases. The CDR1 and CDR2 encoded by the germline V gene are SQVTM and ANQGSEA.

Worth noting for this clonotype: This clone's antigen is unknown. The record has no base qualities; no much larger clone is one base away.

This receptor was identified in a human donor who donated a stem cell graft to a child with acute myeloid leukemia. The sequence joins TRBV29-1 to TRBJ2-1, and TRBD2 may be the D gene, going by 6 matching bases. Sequenced here: PBMCs from the stem cell graft donor, sampled from the stem cell graft. The CDR3 here reads CSVVFPWGVNEQFF. The nucleotide sequence reads TGCAGCGTTGTATTCCCCTGGGGGGTGAATGAGCAGTTCTTC.